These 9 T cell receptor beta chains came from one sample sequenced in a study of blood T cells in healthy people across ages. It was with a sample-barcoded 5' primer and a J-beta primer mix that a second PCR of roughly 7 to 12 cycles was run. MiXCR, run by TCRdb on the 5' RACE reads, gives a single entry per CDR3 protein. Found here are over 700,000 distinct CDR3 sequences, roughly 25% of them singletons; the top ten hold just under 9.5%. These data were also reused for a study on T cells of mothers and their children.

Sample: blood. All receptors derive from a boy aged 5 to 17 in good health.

The CDR3 sequence is CSVVPTEQFF. CDR3 in DNA: TGCAGCGTTGTCCCCACGGAGCAGTTCTTC. The J gene is TRBJ2-5, the V gene TRBV29-1; no reliable D call. TRBJ2-1 explains the end of the DNA better; the J call may be wrong. The germline gives CDR1 SQVTM, CDR2 ANQGSEA. The CDR3 has 10 residues.

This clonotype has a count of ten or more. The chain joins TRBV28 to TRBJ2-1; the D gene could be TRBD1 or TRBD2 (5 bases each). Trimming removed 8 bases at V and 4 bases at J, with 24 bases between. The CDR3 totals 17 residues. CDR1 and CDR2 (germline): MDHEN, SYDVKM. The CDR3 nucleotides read TGTGCCAGCGGGGCGGGTCGAAAGAAAGTGTGGTACAATGAGCAGTTCTTC. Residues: CASGAGRKKVWYNEQFF.

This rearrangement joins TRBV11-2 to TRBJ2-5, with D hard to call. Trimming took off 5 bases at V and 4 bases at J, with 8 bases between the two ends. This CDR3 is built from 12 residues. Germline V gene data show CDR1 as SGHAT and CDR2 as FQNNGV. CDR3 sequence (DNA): TGTGCCAGCAGCGCCTGGACAGAGACCCAGTACTTC. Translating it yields CASSAWTETQYF.

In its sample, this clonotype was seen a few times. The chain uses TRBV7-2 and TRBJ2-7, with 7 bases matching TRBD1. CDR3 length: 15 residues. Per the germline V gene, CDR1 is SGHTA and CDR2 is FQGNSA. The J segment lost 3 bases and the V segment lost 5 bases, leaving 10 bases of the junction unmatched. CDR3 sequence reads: CASSKPGTAVYEQYF. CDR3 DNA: TGTGCCAGCAGCAAACCCGGGACAGCTGTCTACGAGCAGTACTTC.

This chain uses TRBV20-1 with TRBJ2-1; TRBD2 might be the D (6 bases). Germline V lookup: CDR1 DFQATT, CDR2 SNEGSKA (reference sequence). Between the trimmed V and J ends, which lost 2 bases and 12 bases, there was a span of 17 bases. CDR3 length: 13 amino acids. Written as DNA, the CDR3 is TGCAGTGCTAGAAGAACCCCGGGAGTCGGGCAGTTCTTC. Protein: CSARRTPGVGQFF.

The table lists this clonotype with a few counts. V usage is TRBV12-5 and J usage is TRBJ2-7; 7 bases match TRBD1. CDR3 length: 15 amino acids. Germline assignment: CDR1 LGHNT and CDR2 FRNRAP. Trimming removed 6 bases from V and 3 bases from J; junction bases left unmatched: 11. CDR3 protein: CASGGSGTANYEQYF. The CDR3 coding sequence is TGTGCTAGTGGGGGATCCGGGACAGCAAACTACGAGCAGTACTTC.

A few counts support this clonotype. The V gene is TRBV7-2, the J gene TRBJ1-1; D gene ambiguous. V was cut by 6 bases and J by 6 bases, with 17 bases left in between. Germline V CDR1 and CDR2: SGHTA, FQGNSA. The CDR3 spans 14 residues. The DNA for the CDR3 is TGTGCCAGCAGACCCCGCATCGACATTGCTGAAGCTTTCTTT. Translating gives CASRPRIDIAEAFF.

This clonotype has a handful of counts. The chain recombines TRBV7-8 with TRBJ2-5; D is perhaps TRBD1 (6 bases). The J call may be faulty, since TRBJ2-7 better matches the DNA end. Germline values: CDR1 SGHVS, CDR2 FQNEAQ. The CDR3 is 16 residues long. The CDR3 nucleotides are TGTGCCAGCAGCTTAGGGGTGAAGGACAGCTCCTACGAGCAGTACTTC. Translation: CASSLGVKDSSYEQYF.

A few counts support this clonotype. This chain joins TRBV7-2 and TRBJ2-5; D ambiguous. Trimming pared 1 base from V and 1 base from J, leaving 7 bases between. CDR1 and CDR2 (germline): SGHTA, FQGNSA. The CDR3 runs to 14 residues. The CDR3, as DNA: TGTGCCAGCAGCTTAGGCAGCTCCCAAGAGACCCAGTACTTC. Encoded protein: CASSLGSSQETQYF. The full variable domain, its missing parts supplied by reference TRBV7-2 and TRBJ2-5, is GAGVSQSPSNKVTEKGKDVELRCDPISGHTALYWYRQSLGQGLEFLIYFQGNSAPDKSGLPSDRFSAERTGGSVSTLTIQRTQQEDSAVYLCASSLGSSQETQYFGPGTRLLVL.